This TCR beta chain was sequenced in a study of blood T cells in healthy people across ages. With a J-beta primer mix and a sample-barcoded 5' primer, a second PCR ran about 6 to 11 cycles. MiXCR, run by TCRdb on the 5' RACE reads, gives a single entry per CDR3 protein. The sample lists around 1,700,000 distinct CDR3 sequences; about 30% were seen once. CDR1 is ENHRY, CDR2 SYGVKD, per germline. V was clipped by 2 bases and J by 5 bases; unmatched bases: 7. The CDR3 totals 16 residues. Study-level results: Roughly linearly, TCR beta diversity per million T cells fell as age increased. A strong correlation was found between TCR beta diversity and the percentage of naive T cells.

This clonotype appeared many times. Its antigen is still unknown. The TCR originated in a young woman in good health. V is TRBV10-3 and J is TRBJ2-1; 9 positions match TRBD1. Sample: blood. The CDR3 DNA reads TGTGCCATCAGTGAGCCATCCGGGACAGGGAACAATGAGCAGTTCTTC. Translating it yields CAISEPSGTGNNEQFF.